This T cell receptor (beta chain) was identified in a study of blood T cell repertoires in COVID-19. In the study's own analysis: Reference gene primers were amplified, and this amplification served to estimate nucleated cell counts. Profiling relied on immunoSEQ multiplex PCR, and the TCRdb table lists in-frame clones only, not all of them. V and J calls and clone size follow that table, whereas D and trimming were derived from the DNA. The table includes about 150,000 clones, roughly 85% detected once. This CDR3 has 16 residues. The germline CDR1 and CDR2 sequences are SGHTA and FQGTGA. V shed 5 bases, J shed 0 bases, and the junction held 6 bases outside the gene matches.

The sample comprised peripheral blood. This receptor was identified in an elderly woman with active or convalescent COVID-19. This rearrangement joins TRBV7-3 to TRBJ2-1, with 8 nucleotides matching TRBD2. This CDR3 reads CASSPQGLASYNEQFF. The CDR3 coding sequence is TGTGCCAGCAGCCCCCAAGGACTAGCCTCCTACAATGAGCAGTTCTTC.